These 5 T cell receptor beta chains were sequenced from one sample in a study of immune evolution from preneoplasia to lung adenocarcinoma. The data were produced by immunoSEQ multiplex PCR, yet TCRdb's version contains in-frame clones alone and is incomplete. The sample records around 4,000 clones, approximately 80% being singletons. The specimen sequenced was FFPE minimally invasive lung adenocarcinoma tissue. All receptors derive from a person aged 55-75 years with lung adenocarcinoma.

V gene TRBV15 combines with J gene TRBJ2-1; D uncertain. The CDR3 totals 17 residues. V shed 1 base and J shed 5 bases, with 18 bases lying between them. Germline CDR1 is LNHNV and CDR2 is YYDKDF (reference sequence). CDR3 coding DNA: TGTGCCACCAGCAGAGCAACCTTCAAGGCTGGAGACAATGAGCAGTTCTTC. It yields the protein CATSRATFKAGDNEQFF.

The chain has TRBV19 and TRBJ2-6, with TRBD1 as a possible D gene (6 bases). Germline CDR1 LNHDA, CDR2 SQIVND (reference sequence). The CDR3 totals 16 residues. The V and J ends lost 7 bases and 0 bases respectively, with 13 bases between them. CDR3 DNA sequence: TGTGCCAGTATAAGGACAGCCTCCTCTGGGGCCAACGTCCTGACTTTC. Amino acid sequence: CASIRTASSGANVLTF.

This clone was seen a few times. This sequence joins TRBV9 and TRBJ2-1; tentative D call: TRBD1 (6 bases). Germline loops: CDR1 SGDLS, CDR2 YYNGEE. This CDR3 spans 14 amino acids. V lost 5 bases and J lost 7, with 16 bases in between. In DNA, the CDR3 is TGTGCCAGCAGTAAACAACAGGGTACGAATGAGCAGTTCTTC. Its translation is CASSKQQGTNEQFF.

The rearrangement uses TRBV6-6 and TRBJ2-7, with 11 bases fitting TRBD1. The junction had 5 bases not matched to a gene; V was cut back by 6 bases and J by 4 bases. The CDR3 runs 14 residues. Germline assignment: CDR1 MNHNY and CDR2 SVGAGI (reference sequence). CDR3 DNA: TGTGCCAGCAGAGGCCGGGACAGGGGGTACGAGCAGTACTTC. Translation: CASRGRDRGYEQYF.

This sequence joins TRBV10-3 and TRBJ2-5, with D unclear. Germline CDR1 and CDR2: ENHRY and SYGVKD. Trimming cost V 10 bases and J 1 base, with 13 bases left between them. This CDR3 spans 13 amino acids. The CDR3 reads CATRAETQETQYF. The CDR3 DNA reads TGTGCCACTCGGGCGGAGACCCAAGAGACCCAGTACTTC.